This entry describes one TCR beta chain. This entry belongs to a study of T cells in Graves' hyperthyroidism and ophthalmopathy. Uncontrolled infection, other autoimmune disease, pregnancy or lactation excluded patients. Every diagnosis used clinical symptoms, serum thyroxine and TRAb, thyroid ultrasound and orbital computed tomography. It was 8 to 10 ml of fresh peripheral blood that supplied the PBMCs. J was trimmed by 7 bases and V by 4 bases; bases with no gene match: 13. The CDR3 spans 16 residues. Germline V lookup: CDR1 MDHEN, CDR2 SYDVKM. Amplified TCR beta CDR3 regions came from RNA transcripts. An initial round of RT-PCR targeting the TCR CDR3 relied on the HTBI primer set. TCRdb re-called the multiplex PCR reads through MiXCR, storing one row per CDR3 protein. The data show 360,000 or so distinct CDR3 sequences, around 15% seen once.

The chain combines TRBV28 with TRBJ2-3; TRBD2 agrees at 8 bases. The sequenced sample was blood. This sequence was found in a woman aged 55 to 70 with Graves' ophthalmopathy. CDR3 DNA: TGTGCCAGCAGTTCCCTCACTAGCGGTCGGATACATACGCAGTATTTT. Its protein is CASSSLTSGRIHTQYF. The complete variable domain, with remaining parts taken from reference TRBV28 and TRBJ2-3, reads DVKVTQSSRYLVKRTGEKVFLECVQDMDHENMFWYRQDPGLGLRLIYFSYDVKMKEKGDIPEGYSVSREKKERFSLILESASTNQTSMYLCASSSLTSGRIHTQYFGPGTRLTVL.